This T cell receptor beta chain was recorded in a study of OX40 agonist ivuxolimab in advanced cancers. Study information: An agonistic human IgG2 monoclonal antibody against OX40 (CD134) was given.

Broader study findings: Expanded peripheral T-cell antigen specificity went undetermined. On average, CD8+ T cells had more expanded clones than CD4+.

Generated by immunoSEQ multiplex PCR, the TCRdb table keeps only in-frame clones and is missing some. Among 82,000 or so clones listed, roughly 92% were seen once. Peripheral blood came from all dose cohorts at three timepoints. The CDR3 has 15 amino acids. V shed 5 bases and J shed 7 bases, with 21 bases lying between them. CDR1 MNHEY and CDR2 SVGAGI come from the germline V gene. About this clone: Its antigen remains unidentified.

The rearrangement links TRBV6-5 to TRBJ2-7; TRBD2 is a possible D gene (7 bases). The sequenced sample was CD4+ or CD8+ T cells sorted from blood, obtained in a trial of the OX40 agonist ivuxolimab. The clonotype comes from an adult with an advanced solid tumor such as melanoma, head and neck, liver or kidney cancer. The CDR3 loop is CASSAEGGRVREQYF. CDR3 in DNA: TGTGCCAGCAGTGCCGAGGGGGGGCGAGTGAGGGAGCAGTACTTC.